This T cell receptor beta chain appears in the sequencing data of a study of shared clonotypes between healthy human individuals. At the level of the study: Plates per donor: three CD4 naive, three CD4 memory, two CD8 naive, one CD8 memory.

Per germline, CDR1 LNHNV and CDR2 YYDKDF (reference sequence). V dropped 5 bases and J dropped 10; count of bases not matched to a gene: 9. The CDR3 consists of 13 residues. The repertoire was sequenced with immunoSEQ multiplex PCR; TCRdb's copy has only in-frame clones and lacks some. This sample carries about 1 million clones, approximately 72% of them seen once, and the ten largest clones take roughly 1.4%. The material sequenced was memory CD4+ T cells sorted from blood. Subset denoted: CD45RA-negative fraction. The chain carries TRBV15 and TRBJ1-2; TRBD1 aligns across 8 bases. This TCR came from a man in his late teens or twenties in good health. As DNA, the CDR3 is TGTGCCACCAGCCTGGGACAGGTGGGCGTCTACACCTTC. Amino acids: CATSLGQVGVYTF.